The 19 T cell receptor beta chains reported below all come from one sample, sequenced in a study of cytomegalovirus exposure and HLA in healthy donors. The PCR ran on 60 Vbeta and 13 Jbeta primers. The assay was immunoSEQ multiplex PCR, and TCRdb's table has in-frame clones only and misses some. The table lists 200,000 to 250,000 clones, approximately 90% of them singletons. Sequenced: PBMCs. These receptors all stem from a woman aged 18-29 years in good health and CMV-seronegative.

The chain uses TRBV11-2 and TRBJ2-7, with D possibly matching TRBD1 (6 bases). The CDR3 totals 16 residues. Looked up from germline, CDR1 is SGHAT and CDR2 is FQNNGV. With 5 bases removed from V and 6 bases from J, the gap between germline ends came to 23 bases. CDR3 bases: TGTGCCAGCAGCCAGCAGGGGCGGGCATTCTTTCTCGAGCAGTACTTC. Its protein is CASSQQGRAFFLEQYF.

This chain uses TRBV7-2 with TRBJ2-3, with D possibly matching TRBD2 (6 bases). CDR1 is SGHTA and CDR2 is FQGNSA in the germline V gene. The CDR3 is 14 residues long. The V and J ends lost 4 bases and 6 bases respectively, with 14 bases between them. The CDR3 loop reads CASSSGTLGDTQYF. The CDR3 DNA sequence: TGTGCCAGCAGCTCCGGGACTCTTGGGGATACGCAGTATTTT.

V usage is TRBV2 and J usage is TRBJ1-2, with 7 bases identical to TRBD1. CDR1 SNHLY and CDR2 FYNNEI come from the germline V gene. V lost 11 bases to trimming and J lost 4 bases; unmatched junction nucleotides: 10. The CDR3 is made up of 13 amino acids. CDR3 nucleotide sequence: TGTGCCGGCACCGAGGGGGCCGGCTATGGCTACACCTTC. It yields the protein CAGTEGAGYGYTF.

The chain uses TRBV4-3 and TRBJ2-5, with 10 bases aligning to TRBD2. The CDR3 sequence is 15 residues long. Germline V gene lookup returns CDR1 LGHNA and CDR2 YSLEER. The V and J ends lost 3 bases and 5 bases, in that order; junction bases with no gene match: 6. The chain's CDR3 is CASSQSGRARETQYF. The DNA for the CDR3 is TGCGCCAGCAGCCAGAGCGGGAGGGCCCGGGAGACCCAGTACTTC.

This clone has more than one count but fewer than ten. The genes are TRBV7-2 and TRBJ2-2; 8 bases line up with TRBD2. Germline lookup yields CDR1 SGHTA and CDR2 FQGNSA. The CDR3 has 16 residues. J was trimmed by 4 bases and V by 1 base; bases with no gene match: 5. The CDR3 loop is CASSLDRGGRTGELFF. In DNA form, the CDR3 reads TGTGCCAGCAGCTTAGATCGGGGGGGACGCACCGGGGAGCTGTTTTTT. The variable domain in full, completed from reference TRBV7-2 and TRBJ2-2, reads GAGVSQSPSNKVTEKGKDVELRCDPISGHTALYWYRQSLGQGLEFLIYFQGNSAPDKSGLPSDRFSAERTGGSVSTLTIQRTQQEDSAVYLCASSLDRGGRTGELFFGEGSRLTVL.

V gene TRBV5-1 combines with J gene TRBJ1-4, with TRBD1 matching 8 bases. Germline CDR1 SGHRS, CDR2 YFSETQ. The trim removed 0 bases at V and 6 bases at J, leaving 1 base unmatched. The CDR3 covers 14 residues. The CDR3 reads CASSLEQGDEKLFF. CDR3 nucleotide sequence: TGCGCCAGCAGCTTGGAACAGGGGGATGAAAAACTGTTTTTT. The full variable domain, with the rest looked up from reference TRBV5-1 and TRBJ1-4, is KAGVTQTPRYLIKTRGQQVTLSCSPISGHRSVSWYQQTPGQGLQFLFEYFSETQRNKGNFPGRFSGRQFSNSRSEMNVSTLELGDSALYLCASSLEQGDEKLFFGSGTQLSVL.

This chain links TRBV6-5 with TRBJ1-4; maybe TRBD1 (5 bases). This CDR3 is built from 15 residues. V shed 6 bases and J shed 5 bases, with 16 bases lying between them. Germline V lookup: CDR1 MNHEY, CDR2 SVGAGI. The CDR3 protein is CASRAGRGINEKLFF. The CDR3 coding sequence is TGTGCCAGCAGGGCAGGGCGGGGGATAAATGAAAAACTGTTTTTT.

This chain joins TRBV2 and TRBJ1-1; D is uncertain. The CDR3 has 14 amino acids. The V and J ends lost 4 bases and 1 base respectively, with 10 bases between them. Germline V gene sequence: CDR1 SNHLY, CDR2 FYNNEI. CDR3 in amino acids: CASSGAGRNTEAFF. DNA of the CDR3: TGTGCCAGCAGTGGAGCCGGGAGGAACACTGAAGCTTTCTTT.

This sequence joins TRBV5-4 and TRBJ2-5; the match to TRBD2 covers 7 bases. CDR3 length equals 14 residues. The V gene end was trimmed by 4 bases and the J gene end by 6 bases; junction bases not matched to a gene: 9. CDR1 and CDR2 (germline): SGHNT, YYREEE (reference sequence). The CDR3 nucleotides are TGTGCCAGCAGCCTGGGGGAGGGGACGAAGACCCAGTACTTC. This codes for CASSLGEGTKTQYF.

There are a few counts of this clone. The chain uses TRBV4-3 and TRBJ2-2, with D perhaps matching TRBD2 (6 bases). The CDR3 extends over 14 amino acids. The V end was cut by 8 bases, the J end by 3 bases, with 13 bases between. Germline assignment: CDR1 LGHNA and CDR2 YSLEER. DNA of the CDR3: TGCGCCAGCCGTAGGGAGGACTACACCGGGGAGCTGTTTTTT. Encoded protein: CASRREDYTGELFF.

CDR3 protein: CASSIDLRDTEAFF. CDR3 nucleotide sequence: TGTGCCAGTAGTATAGATTTGAGGGACACTGAAGCTTTCTTT. The chain links TRBV19 to TRBJ1-1; D is ambiguous. CDR3 length: 14 amino acids. Trimming shortened V by 0 bases and J by 3 bases, and 8 bases separated the two germline ends. Germline assignment: CDR1 LNHDA and CDR2 SQIVND (reference sequence).

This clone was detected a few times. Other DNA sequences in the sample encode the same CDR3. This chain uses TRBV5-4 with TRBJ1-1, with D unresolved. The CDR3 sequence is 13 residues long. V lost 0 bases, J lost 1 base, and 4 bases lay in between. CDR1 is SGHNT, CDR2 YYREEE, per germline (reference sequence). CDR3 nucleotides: TGTGCCAGCAGCTTGGGCGGGAACACTGAAGCTTTCTTT. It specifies CASSLGGNTEAFF.

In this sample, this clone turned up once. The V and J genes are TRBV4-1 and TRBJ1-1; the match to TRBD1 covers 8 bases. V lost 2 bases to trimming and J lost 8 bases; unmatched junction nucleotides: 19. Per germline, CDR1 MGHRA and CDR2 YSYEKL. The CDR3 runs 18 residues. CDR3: CASSQHLQGGKDFGEAFF. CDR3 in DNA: TGCGCCAGCAGCCAACACTTACAGGGGGGAAAAGATTTCGGGGAAGCTTTCTTT.

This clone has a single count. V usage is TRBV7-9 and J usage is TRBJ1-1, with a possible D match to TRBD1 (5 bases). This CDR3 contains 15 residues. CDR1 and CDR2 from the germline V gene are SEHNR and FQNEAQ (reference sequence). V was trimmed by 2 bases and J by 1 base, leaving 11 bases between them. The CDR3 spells CASSLMQGRNTEAFF. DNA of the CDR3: TGTGCCAGCAGCTTAATGCAGGGTAGGAACACTGAAGCTTTCTTT.

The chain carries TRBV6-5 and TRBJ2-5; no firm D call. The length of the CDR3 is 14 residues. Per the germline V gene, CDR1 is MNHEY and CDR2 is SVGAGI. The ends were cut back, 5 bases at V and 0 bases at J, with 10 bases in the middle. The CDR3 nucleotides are TGTGCCAGCAGTCAACAGTGGGACCAAGAGACCCAGTACTTC. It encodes CASSQQWDQETQYF.

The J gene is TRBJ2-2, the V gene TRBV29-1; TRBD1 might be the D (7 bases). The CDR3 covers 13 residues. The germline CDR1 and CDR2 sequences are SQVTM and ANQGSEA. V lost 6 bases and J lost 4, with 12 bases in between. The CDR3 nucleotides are TGCAGCGTACGACAGGGAGGCACCGGGGAGCTGTTTTTT. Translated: CSVRQGGTGELFF.

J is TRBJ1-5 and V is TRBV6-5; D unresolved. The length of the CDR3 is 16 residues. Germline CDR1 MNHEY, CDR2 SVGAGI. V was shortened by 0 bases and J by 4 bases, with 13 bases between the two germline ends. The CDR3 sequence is CASSYSISGANQPQHF. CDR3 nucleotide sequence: TGTGCCAGCAGTTACTCGATTAGTGGAGCTAATCAGCCCCAGCATTTT.

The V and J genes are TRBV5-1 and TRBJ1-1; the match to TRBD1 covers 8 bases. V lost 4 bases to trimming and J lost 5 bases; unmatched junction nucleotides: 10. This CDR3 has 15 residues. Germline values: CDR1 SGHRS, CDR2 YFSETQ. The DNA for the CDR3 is TGCGCCAGCAGCCCGGACAGGGCCGGGAGGACTGAAGCTTTCTTT. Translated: CASSPDRAGRTEAFF.

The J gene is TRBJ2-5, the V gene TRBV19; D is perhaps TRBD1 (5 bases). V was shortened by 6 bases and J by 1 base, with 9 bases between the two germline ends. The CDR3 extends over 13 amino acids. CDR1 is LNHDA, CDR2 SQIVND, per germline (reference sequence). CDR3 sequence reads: CASSPGFQETQYF. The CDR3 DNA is TGTGCCAGTAGCCCAGGGTTCCAAGAGACCCAGTACTTC.